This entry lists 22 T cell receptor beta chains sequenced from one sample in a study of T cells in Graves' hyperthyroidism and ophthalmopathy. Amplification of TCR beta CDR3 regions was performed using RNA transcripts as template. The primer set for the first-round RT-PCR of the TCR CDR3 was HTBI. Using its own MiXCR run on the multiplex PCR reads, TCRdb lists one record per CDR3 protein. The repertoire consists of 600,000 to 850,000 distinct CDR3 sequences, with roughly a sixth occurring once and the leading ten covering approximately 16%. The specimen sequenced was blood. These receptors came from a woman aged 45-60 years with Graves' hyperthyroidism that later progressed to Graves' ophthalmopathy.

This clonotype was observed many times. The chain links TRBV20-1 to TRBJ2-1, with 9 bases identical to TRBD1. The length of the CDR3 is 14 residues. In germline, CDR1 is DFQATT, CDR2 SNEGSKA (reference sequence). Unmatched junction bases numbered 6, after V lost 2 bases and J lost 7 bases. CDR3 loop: CSARTEQGANEQFF. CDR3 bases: TGCAGTGCTAGAACCGAACAGGGGGCAAATGAGCAGTTCTTC.

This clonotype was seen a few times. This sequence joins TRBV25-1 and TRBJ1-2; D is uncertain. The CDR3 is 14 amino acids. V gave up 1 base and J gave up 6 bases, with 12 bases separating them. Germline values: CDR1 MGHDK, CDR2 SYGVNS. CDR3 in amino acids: CASSEFGRADGYTF. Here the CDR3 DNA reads TGTGCCAGCAGTGAATTTGGCCGGGCTGATGGCTACACCTTC.

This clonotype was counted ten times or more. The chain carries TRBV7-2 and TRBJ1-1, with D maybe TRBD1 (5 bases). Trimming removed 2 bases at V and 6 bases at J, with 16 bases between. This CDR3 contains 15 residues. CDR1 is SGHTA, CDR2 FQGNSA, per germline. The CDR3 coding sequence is TGTGCCAGCAGCTTAAAGAGGGGCGGGGGGGCTGAAGCTTTCTTT. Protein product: CASSLKRGGGAEAFF.

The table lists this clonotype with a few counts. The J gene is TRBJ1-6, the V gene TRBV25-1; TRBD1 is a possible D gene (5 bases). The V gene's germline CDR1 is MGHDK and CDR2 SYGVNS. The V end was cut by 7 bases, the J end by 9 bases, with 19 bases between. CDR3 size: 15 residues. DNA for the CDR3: TGTGCCAGCACCGAACCTGGGACCGGGGCTTCACCCCTCCACTTT. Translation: CASTEPGTGASPLHF.

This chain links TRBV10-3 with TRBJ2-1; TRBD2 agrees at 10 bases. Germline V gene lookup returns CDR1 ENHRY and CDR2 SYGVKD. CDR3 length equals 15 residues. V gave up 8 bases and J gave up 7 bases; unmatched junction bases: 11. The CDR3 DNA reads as TGTGCCATCCAGGAGGAAGCGGGGGGGATGAATGAGCAGTTCTTC. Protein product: CAIQEEAGGMNEQFF.

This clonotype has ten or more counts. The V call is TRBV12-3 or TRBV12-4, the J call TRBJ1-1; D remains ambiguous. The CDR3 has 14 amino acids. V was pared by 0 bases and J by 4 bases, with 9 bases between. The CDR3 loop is CASSLADGVTEAFF. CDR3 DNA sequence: TGTGCCAGCAGTTTAGCAGACGGGGTCACTGAAGCTTTCTTT.

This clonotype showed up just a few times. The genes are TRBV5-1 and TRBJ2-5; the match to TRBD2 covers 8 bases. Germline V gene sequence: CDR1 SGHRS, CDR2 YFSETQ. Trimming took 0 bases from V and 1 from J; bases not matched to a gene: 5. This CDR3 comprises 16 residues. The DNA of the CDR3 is TGCGCCAGCAGCTTGGCCCTACTAGCGGTCCAAGAGACCCAGTACTTC. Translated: CASSLALLAVQETQYF.

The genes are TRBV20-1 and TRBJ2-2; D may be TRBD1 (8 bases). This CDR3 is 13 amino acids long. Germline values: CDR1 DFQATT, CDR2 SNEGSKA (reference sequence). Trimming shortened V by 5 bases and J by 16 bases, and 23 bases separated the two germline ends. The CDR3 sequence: CSAADRATGGPFF. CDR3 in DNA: TGCAGTGCTGCGGACAGGGCCACCGGGGGGCCGTTTTTT.

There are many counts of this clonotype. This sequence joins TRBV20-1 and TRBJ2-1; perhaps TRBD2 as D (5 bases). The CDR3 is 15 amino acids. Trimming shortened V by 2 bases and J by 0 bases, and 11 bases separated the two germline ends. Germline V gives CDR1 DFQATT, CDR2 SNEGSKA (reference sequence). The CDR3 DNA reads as TGCAGTGCTAGATTCGGGGAAAGCTCCTACAATGAGCAGTTCTTC. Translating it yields CSARFGESSYNEQFF.

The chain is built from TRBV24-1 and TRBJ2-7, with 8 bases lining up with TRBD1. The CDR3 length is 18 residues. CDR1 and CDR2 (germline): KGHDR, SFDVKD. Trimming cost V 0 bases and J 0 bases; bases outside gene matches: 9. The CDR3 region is CATSDLKGTGDYSYEQYF. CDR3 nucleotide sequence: TGTGCCACCAGTGATTTGAAAGGGACAGGTGACTACTCCTACGAGCAGTACTTC.

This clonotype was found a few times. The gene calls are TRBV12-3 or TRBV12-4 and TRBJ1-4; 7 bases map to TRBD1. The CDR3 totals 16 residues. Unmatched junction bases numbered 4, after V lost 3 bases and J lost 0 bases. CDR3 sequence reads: CASSFRRGTTNEKLFF. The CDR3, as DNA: TGTGCCAGCAGTTTTCGCAGGGGGACAACTAATGAAAAACTGTTTTTT.

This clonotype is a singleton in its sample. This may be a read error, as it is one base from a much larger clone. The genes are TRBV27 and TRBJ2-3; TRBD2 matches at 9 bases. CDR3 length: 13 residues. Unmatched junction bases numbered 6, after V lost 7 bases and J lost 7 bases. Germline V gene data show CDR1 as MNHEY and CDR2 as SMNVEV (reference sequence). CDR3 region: CASTGLATNTQYF. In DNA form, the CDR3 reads TGTGCCAGCACGGGACTAGCAACAAATACGCAGTATTTT.

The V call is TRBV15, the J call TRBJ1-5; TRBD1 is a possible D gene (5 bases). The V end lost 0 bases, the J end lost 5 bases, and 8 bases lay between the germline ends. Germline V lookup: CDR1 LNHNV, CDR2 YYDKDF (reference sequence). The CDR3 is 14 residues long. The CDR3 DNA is TGTGCCACCAGCAGAGATCAGGGACATCAGCCCCAGCATTTT. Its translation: CATSRDQGHQPQHF.

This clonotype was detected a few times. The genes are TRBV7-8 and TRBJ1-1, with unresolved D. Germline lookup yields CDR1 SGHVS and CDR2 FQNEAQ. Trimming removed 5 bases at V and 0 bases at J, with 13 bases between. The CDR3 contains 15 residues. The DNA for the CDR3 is TGTGCCAGCAGCGTAGGGTCTTACGTGAACACTGAAGCTTTCTTT. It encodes CASSVGSYVNTEAFF.

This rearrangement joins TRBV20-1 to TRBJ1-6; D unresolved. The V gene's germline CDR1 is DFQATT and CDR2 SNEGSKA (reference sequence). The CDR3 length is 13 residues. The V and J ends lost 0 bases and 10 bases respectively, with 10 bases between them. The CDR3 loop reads CSAREREESPLHF. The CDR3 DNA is TGCAGTGCTAGAGAGCGGGAGGAATCACCCCTCCACTTT.

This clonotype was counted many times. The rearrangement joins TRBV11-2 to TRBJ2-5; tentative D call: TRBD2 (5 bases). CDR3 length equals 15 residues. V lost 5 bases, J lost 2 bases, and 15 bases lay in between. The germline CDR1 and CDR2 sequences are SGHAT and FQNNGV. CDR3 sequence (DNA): TGTGCCAGCAGCCTCTACCTCGGGGTTCAAGAGACCCAGTACTTC. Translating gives CASSLYLGVQETQYF.

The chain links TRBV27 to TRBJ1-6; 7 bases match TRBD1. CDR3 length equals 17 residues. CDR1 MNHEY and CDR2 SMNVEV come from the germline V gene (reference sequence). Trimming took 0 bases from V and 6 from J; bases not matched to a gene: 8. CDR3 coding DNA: TGTGCCAGCAGTTTATCGGTGGGACAGTACGGTAATTCACCCCTCCACTTT. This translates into CASSLSVGQYGNSPLHF.

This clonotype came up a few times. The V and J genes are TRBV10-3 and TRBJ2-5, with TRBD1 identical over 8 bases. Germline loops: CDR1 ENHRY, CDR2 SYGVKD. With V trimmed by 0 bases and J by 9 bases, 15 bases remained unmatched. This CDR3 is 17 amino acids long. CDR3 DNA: TGTGCCATCAGTGAGTCACTACAGGGGGTTCTTCCCGGGGCCCAGTACTTC. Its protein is CAISESLQGVLPGAQYF.

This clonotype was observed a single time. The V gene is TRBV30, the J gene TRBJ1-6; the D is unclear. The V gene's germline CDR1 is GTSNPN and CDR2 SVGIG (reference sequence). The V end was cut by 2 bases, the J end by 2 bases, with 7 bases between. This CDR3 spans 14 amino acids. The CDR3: CAWSRGTYNSPLHF. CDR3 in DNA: TGTGCCTGGAGTCGGGGTACCTATAATTCACCCCTCCACTTT.

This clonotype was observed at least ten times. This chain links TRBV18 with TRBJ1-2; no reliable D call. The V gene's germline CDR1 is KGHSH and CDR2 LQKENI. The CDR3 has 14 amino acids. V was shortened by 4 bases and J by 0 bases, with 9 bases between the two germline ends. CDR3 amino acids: CASSLTAANYGYTF. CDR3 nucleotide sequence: TGTGCCAGCTCACTTACCGCGGCTAACTATGGCTACACCTTC.

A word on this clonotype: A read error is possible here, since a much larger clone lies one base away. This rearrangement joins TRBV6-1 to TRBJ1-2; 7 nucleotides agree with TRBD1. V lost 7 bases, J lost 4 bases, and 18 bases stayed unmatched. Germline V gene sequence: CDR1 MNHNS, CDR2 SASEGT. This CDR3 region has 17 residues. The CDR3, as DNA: TGTGCCAGCATCTCACCCTCTGGGACAGAGGCTGGCTATGGCTACACCTTC. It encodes CASISPSGTEAGYGYTF.

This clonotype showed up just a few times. The CDR3 spells CASSSRRGANTEAFF. CDR3 nucleotide sequence: TGTGCCAGCAGTTCCAGGCGGGGGGCGAACACTGAAGCTTTCTTT. This sequence joins TRBV12-3 or TRBV12-4 and TRBJ1-1; maybe TRBD1 (6 bases). The V end was cut by 4 bases, the J end by 1 base, with 13 bases between. This CDR3 has 15 amino acids.